This passage covers 9 T cell receptor beta chains from one sample sequenced in a study of blood T cell repertoires in COVID-19. Clones were sequenced by immunoSEQ multiplex PCR, and TCRdb holds only the in-frame ones, with some missing. The data hold over 350,000 clones, with roughly 90% observed a single time. Sequencing was done on a sample of peripheral blood. These receptors were collected from a woman between 25 and 40 years old with active or convalescent COVID-19.

The V call is TRBV6-5, the J call TRBJ1-2, with 7 bases identical to TRBD1. This CDR3 region has 13 residues. Germline CDR1 MNHEY, CDR2 SVGAGI. Losses at the gene ends were 5 bases for V and 5 bases for J; bases not matched to a gene: 5. The CDR3 DNA reads as TGTGCCAGCAGTCCAGGCAGGGGGTATGGCTACACCTTC. It specifies CASSPGRGYGYTF.

The CDR3 is CASSITPGGSGEDEQFF. CDR3 coding DNA: TGTGCCAGCAGCATAACGCCGGGAGGCTCAGGGGAAGATGAGCAGTTCTTC. The chain joins TRBV9 to TRBJ2-1; D is possibly TRBD2 (7 bases). From germline, CDR1 is SGDLS and CDR2 YYNGEE. Trimming cost V 4 bases and J 8 bases, with 25 bases left between them. This CDR3 contains 17 residues.

V gene TRBV19 combines with J gene TRBJ1-4, with 10 bases aligning to TRBD1. Germline trimming cut 6 bases from V and 6 bases from J; bases unmatched to any gene: 4. From germline, CDR1 is LNHDA and CDR2 SQIVND (reference sequence). This CDR3 spans 14 amino acids. The CDR3 loop reads CASRDRGMDEKLFF. The CDR3 DNA reads TGTGCCAGTAGGGACAGGGGGATGGATGAAAAACTGTTTTTT.

This chain connects TRBV18 to TRBJ1-4; 7 bases fit TRBD1. Unmatched junction bases numbered 9, after V lost 6 bases and J lost 8 bases. The CDR3 extends over 14 amino acids. Per the germline V gene, CDR1 is KGHSH and CDR2 is LQKENI. CDR3: CASSSQGGREKLFF. As DNA, the CDR3 is TGTGCCAGCTCGTCCCAGGGGGGAAGAGAAAAACTGTTTTTT.

V usage is TRBV6-5 and J usage is TRBJ2-2; TRBD1 might be the D (6 bases). The germline gives CDR1 MNHEY, CDR2 SVGAGI. V was shortened by 9 bases and J by 1 base, with 9 bases between the two germline ends. The CDR3 consists of 13 residues. CDR3 in DNA: TGTGCCAGTAGGGGGAAGAACACCGGGGAGCTGTTTTTT. This gives the protein CASRGKNTGELFF.

The rearrangement links TRBV11-2 to TRBJ1-1, with D unclear. The CDR3 loop spans 14 amino acids. Germline V gene data show CDR1 as SGHAT and CDR2 as FQNNGV. V lost 4 bases, J lost 1 base, and 10 bases lay in between. CDR3 nucleotides: TGTGCCAGCAGCTCACTTCAAGCGAACACTGAAGCTTTCTTT. It translates to CASSSLQANTEAFF.

The chain combines TRBV11-2 with TRBJ2-1, with D perhaps TRBD2 (6 bases). The CDR3 runs 14 residues. Trimming stripped 4 bases from V and 9 bases from J, with 16 bases between. Germline values: CDR1 SGHAT, CDR2 FQNNGV. DNA of the CDR3: TGTGCCAGCAGCTGGGACTGGCAAGGAAGTGAGCAGTTCTTC. This encodes CASSWDWQGSEQFF.

The chain uses TRBV11-2 and TRBJ2-7; tentatively, D is TRBD1 (6 bases). The CDR3 sequence is 13 residues long. The germline V gene has CDR1 SGHAT and CDR2 FQNNGV. The V gene lost 5 bases and the J gene lost 0 bases, with 8 bases spanning the gap. CDR3 nucleotides: TGTGCCAGCAGCCCGGACAGCTCCTACGAGCAGTACTTC. This encodes CASSPDSSYEQYF.

The rearrangement joins TRBV12-3 or TRBV12-4 to TRBJ1-1, with 7 positions matching TRBD1. Trimming took 5 bases from V and 11 from J; bases not matched to a gene: 5. The CDR3 covers 11 residues. CDR3 nucleotide sequence: TGTGCCAGCAGTCTAACAGGGGTGGCTTTCTTT. This encodes CASSLTGVAFF.